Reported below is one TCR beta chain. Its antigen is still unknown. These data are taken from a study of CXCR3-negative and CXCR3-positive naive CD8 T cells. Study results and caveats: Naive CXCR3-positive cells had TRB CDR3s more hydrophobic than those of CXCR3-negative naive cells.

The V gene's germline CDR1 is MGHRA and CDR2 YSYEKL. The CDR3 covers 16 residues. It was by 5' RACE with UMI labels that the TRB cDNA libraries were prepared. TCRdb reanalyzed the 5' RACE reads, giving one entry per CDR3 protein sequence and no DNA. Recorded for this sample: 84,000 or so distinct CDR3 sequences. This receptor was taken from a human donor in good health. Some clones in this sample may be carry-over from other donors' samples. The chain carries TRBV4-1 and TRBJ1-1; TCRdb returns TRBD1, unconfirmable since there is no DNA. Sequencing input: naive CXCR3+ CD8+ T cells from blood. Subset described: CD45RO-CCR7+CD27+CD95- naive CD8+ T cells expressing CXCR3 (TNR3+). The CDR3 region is CASSLLFTGGDTEAFF.